The 27 T cell receptor beta chains presented below share a single source sample, sequenced in a study of T cell clones after liver transplantation. These receptors' targets are unknown. Alloreactive TCRbeta sequences came from sequencing proliferating CFSE-low cells in the MLR. The method was immunoSEQ multiplex PCR; TCRdb's version includes in-frame clones alone and lacks a portion of them. The sample holds over 5,000 clones, 30% to 35% seen once. Specimen: CD4+ T cells from cultured PBMCs. The source of these receptors is a human patient who received a liver transplant. The graft donor may account for some of the T cells.

The rearrangement links TRBV5-1 to TRBJ2-1; 13 bases map to TRBD2. Germline V lookup: CDR1 SGHRS, CDR2 YFSETQ. This CDR3 spans 16 amino acids. J was trimmed by 9 bases and V by 1 base; bases with no gene match: 7. The DNA for the CDR3 is TGCGCCAGCAGCTTGCAAGGACTAGCGGGAGTTCTTGAGCAGTTCTTC. This sequence encodes CASSLQGLAGVLEQFF.

The sample holds a few counts of this clone. An end of the junction differs from the germline gene, which may be a read error. The CDR3 nucleotides read TGCGCCATCAGCCAAGGGACAGTTGCAACTAATGAAAAACTGTTTTTT. It yields the protein CAISQGTVATNEKLFF. The chain employs TRBV4-1 and TRBJ1-4, with 7 bases matching TRBD1. The CDR3 contains 16 residues. Germline V CDR1 and CDR2: MGHRA, YSYEKL.

The chain links TRBV6-1 to TRBJ2-7; 9 nucleotides align to TRBD1. This CDR3 has 13 residues. CDR1 and CDR2 (germline): MNHNS, SASEGT. With 5 bases clipped from V and 6 bases from J, the junction kept 5 bases outside the gene matches. CDR3 sequence: CASSWDRAGEQYF. The CDR3 region has the DNA TGTGCCAGCAGTTGGGACAGGGCAGGCGAGCAGTACTTC.

This clone showed up just a few times. A far larger clone is off by one base, so a read error is likely. V gene TRBV9 combines with J gene TRBJ2-6; 9 bases map to TRBD1. CDR1 SGDLS and CDR2 YYNGEE come from the germline V gene. V lost 4 bases and J lost 4; bases outside the gene matches: 9. The CDR3 covers 17 residues. CDR3 bases: TGTGCCAGCAGCAAATACAGGGGGCGCTCGGGGGCCAACGTCCTGACTTTC. It encodes CASSKYRGRSGANVLTF.

The chain couples TRBV28 to TRBJ1-3; D uncertain. Trimming stripped 6 bases from V and 0 bases from J, with 9 bases between. CDR1 and CDR2 (germline): MDHEN, SYDVKM. CDR3 length equals 14 residues. In DNA, the CDR3 is TGTGCCAGCAGCCCCGAAAACTCTGGAAACACCATATATTTT. This codes for CASSPENSGNTIYF.

The table lists this clone with a few counts. The V gene is TRBV6-9, the J gene TRBJ1-2, with 7 bases matching TRBD1. Germline CDR1 and CDR2: MNHGY and SVAAGI. V dropped 6 bases and J dropped 2; count of bases not matched to a gene: 3. The CDR3 is made up of 13 amino acids. CDR3 protein: CASRLDRNYGYTF. The CDR3 coding sequence is TGTGCCAGCAGGCTGGACAGGAACTATGGCTACACCTTC.

The chain carries TRBV5-1 and TRBJ2-7; possibly TRBD1 for D (5 bases). V lost 4 bases, J lost 2 bases, and 16 bases lay in between. This CDR3 has 15 residues. The germline V gene has CDR1 SGHRS and CDR2 YFSETQ. CDR3 DNA sequence: TGCGCCAGCAGCCCCACCCTCGACAGACCCTACGAGCAGTACTTC. It translates to CASSPTLDRPYEQYF.

V gene TRBV14 combines with J gene TRBJ1-1; D uncertain. Germline V lookup: CDR1 SGHDN, CDR2 FVKESK. The CDR3 runs 14 residues. Trimming took off 4 bases at V and 0 bases at J, with 9 bases between the two ends. The CDR3 reads CASSPRMVNTEAFF. In DNA, the CDR3 is TGTGCCAGCAGCCCACGGATGGTGAACACTGAAGCTTTCTTT. The full variable domain, with the rest looked up from reference TRBV14 and TRBJ1-1, is EAGVTQFPSHSVIEKGQTVTLRCDPISGHDNLYWYRRVMGKEIKFLLHFVKESKQDESGMPNNRFLAERTGGTYSTLKVQPAELEDSGVYFCASSPRMVNTEAFFGQGTRLTVV.

The rearrangement joins TRBV28 to TRBJ2-1; TRBD2 matches at 9 bases. The CDR3 has 16 residues. The V gene's germline CDR1 is MDHEN and CDR2 SYDVKM. Germline trimming cut 4 bases from V and 3 bases from J; bases unmatched to any gene: 7. The CDR3 region is CASSSPAGGFYNEQFF. The DNA of the CDR3 is TGTGCCAGCAGTTCCCCAGCGGGGGGCTTCTACAATGAGCAGTTCTTC.

The rearrangement links TRBV6-1 to TRBJ1-5; D might be TRBD1 (5 bases). Between the trimmed V and J ends, which lost 5 bases and 2 bases, there was a span of 7 bases. CDR1 MNHNS and CDR2 SASEGT come from the germline V gene. The CDR3 is made up of 13 amino acids. The CDR3 region is CASSLQGNQPQHF. The DNA for the CDR3 is TGTGCCAGCAGTTTACAGGGCAATCAGCCCCAGCATTTT.

This clone was detected a few times. J is TRBJ2-1 and V is TRBV25-1; TRBD2 matches at 8 bases. Germline V gene data show CDR1 as MGHDK and CDR2 as SYGVNS. This CDR3 region has 16 residues. Unmatched junction bases numbered 6, after V lost 1 base and J lost 4 bases. CDR3 sequence: CASSELLTSVYNEQFF. In DNA form, the CDR3 reads TGTGCCAGCAGTGAATTATTGACTAGCGTATACAATGAGCAGTTCTTC.

The chain uses TRBV6-6 and TRBJ1-5; D is perhaps TRBD1 (5 bases). The CDR3 runs to 13 residues. V was trimmed by 5 bases and J by 7 bases, leaving 12 bases between them. CDR1 and CDR2 from the germline V gene are MNHNY and SVGAGI (reference sequence). This CDR3 is CASSRQWGQPQHF. The DNA for the CDR3 is TGTGCCAGCAGTCGACAGTGGGGGCAGCCCCAGCATTTT.

This clone was seen more than once but under ten times. The chain recombines TRBV11-3 with TRBJ2-1; 7 bases are shared with TRBD2. This CDR3 region has 17 residues. V lost 5 bases to trimming and J lost 0 bases; unmatched junction nucleotides: 10. Germline CDR1 and CDR2: SGHNT and YENEEA. The CDR3: CASSPHEWEGSYNEQFF. The CDR3, as DNA: TGTGCCAGCAGCCCCCATGAGTGGGAGGGCTCCTACAATGAGCAGTTCTTC.

On this clone: A read error is possible here, since a much larger clone lies one base away. The chain joins TRBV5-1 to TRBJ2-7, with 9 bases aligning to TRBD2. Germline CDR1 SGHRS, CDR2 YFSETQ. The CDR3 totals 14 residues. V shed 4 bases and J 5 bases; nucleotides not matched to a gene: 7. This chain's CDR3 is CASSVAGGPHEQYF. In DNA, the CDR3 is TGCGCCAGCAGCGTGGCGGGGGGGCCTCACGAGCAGTACTTC.

V gene TRBV11-1 combines with J gene TRBJ1-2; D unclear. With 5 bases removed from V and 9 bases from J, the gap between germline ends came to 16 bases. This CDR3 spans 13 amino acids. Germline loops: CDR1 SGHAT, CDR2 FQDESV (reference sequence). The CDR3 reads CASSLREGLSYTF. In nucleotides, the CDR3 is TGTGCCAGCAGCCTGAGGGAAGGGCTAAGCTACACCTTC.

V and J are TRBV4-2 and TRBJ2-7, with 12 bases that match TRBD2. Trimming took 4 bases from V and 9 from J; bases not matched to a gene: 4. Germline-derived CDR1 and CDR2 are LGHNA and YNFKEQ. CDR3 size: 13 residues. The CDR3 here is CASSLGLAGRQYV. The CDR3 region has the DNA TGTGCCAGCAGCCTAGGACTAGCGGGAAGGCAGTACGTC.

The chain recombines TRBV10-3 with TRBJ2-2; 9 bases are shared with TRBD2. Trimming took 6 bases from V and 7 from J; bases not matched to a gene: 6. Germline CDR1 is ENHRY and CDR2 is SYGVKD. This CDR3 has 14 residues. In DNA, the CDR3 is TGTGCCATCAGGGCTAGCGGGGAAGGCGGGGAGCTGTTTTTT. Translation: CAIRASGEGGELFF.

The chain uses TRBV11-2 and TRBJ1-5; no clear D. The CDR3 extends over 12 amino acids. Trimming removed 1 base at V and 7 bases at J, with 5 bases between. Germline assignment: CDR1 SGHAT and CDR2 FQNNGV. Here the CDR3 DNA reads TGTGCCAGCAGCTTAGGTGGGCAGCCCCAGCATTTT. This translates into CASSLGGQPQHF. The whole variable domain, filled in from reference TRBV11-2 and TRBJ1-5, reads EAGVAQSPRYKIIEKRQSVAFWCNPISGHATLYWYQQILGQGPKLLIQFQNNGVVDDSQLPKDRFSAERLKGVDSTLKIQPAKLEDSAVYLCASSLGGQPQHFGDGTRLSIL.

This clone is large. The chain uses TRBV11-2 and TRBJ2-2; weak D call: TRBD2 (5 bases). The CDR3 covers 14 residues. Trimming cost V 2 bases and J 8 bases, with 12 bases left between them. Germline lookup yields CDR1 SGHAT and CDR2 FQNNGV. The CDR3 DNA reads as TGTGCCAGCAGCTTATTTCCGGGATCGGGGGAGCTGTTTTTT. It codes for CASSLFPGSGELFF.

The chain joins TRBV28 to TRBJ1-2; D uncertain. Trimming stripped 2 bases from V and 2 bases from J, with 0 bases between. This CDR3 is 11 amino acids long. Germline V CDR1 and CDR2: MDHEN, SYDVKM. Here the CDR3 DNA reads TGTGCCAGCAGTTTAAACTATGGCTACACCTTC. It specifies CASSLNYGYTF.

Concerning this clone: The DNA is left out, because the CDR3 cannot be placed on it with certainty; the CDR3 is given as TCRdb lists it. The V and J genes are TRBV25-1 and TRBJ2-6; TRBD1, the table's D call, was not compared with the DNA. The CDR3 sequence runs 17 residues, both termini included. The germline CDR1 and CDR2 sequences are MGHDK and SYGVNS. CDR3: CASSTFFGQSRANVLTF.

The rearrangement links TRBV7-4 to TRBJ1-6; 10 nucleotides agree with TRBD1. Per germline, CDR1 SGHVT and CDR2 SQSDAQ. J lost 7 bases, V lost 1 base, and 16 bases had no gene match. The CDR3 is 20 amino acids. CDR3 bases: TGTGCCAGCAGCTTAGAGCCGCCCCGGAACTCGGACAGGGGGAATTCACCCCTCCACTTT. It encodes CASSLEPPRNSDRGNSPLHF.

By its share, this clone is medium-sized. The V call is TRBV7-9, the J call TRBJ2-5; D is perhaps TRBD1 (5 bases). The V gene lost 2 bases and the J gene lost 4 bases, with 11 bases spanning the gap. CDR1 SEHNR and CDR2 FQNEAQ come from the germline V gene (reference sequence). CDR3 length equals 14 residues. The CDR3 DNA reads as TGTGCCAGCAGCTTAATGGGGCAGACAGAGACCCAGTACTTC. Protein sequence: CASSLMGQTETQYF.

The chain uses TRBV6-5 and TRBJ1-1, with D maybe TRBD1 (5 bases). The CDR3 spans 13 residues. The germline gives CDR1 MNHEY, CDR2 SVGAGI. With 6 bases removed from V and 8 bases from J, the gap between germline ends came to 16 bases. CDR3 in amino acids: CASRPDSTREAFF. In DNA form, the CDR3 reads TGTGCCAGCAGACCAGACAGTACAAGAGAAGCTTTCTTT.

This clone is deemed medium-sized (0.01 to 0.1%). J is TRBJ2-1 and V is TRBV7-2; 7 nucleotides agree with TRBD2. V lost 1 base, J lost 7 bases, and 7 bases stayed unmatched. The CDR3 runs to 15 residues. Germline CDR1 and CDR2: SGHTA and FQGNSA. This CDR3 reads CASSLDPAGRNEQFF. The DNA of the CDR3 is TGTGCCAGCAGCTTAGATCCAGCGGGGCGGAATGAGCAGTTCTTC.

The chain combines TRBV5-1 with TRBJ2-5; the D call may be TRBD1 or TRBD2 (5 bases each). The CDR3 length is 14 residues. Germline-derived CDR1 and CDR2 are SGHRS and YFSETQ. With 5 bases removed from V and 7 bases from J, the gap between germline ends came to 18 bases. The CDR3 is CASRRAVGQGTQYF. DNA for the CDR3: TGCGCCAGCAGGCGGGCGGTGGGTCAGGGGACCCAGTACTTC.

This chain connects TRBV28 to TRBJ1-2; D gene ambiguous. The length of the CDR3 is 12 residues. Deletions cut 5 bases from V and 8 bases from J, with 12 bases between. In germline, CDR1 is MDHEN, CDR2 SYDVKM. The DNA for the CDR3 is TGTGCCAGCAGTCGTCAGTTCCGCGGCTACACCTTC. Encoded protein: CASSRQFRGYTF.